This entry features one T cell receptor beta chain sequence. As yet, its antigen is unknown. TCRB transcripts that were expressed got sequenced, as all of the isolated RNA had been reverse transcribed. Profiled with immunoSEQ multiplex PCR; TCRdb holds only in-frame clones, not every one. The sample lists 350,000 to 450,000 clones; around 15% were seen once. The data derive from a study of beta chain features in type 1 diabetes. Broader study findings: Fewer insertions but more deletions were seen at VDJ junctions in type 1 diabetes patients.

The sample comprised naive CD4+ T cells from blood. The source of this sequence is a woman aged 18-29 years in good health.

DNA of the CDR3: TGTGCCAGCAGCGTAGGGACAATCCAAGAGACCCAGTACTTC. Translated: CASSVGTIQETQYF. The rearrangement links TRBV9 to TRBJ2-5, with TRBD1 as a possible D gene (5 bases). Germline loops: CDR1 SGDLS, CDR2 YYNGEE. CDR3 length: 14 residues. V shed 0 bases and J shed 1 base, with 7 bases lying between them.